A selection of T cell receptor beta chains follows, all from one sample in a study of CD8 T cells in ankylosing spondylitis. Each CDR3 protein gets one entry after TCRdb re-called the 5' RACE reads with MiXCR. The sample lists 670,000 or so distinct CDR3 sequences; roughly 19% were seen once. Sequencing was done on a sample of blood, either unsorted or a sorted T cell fraction (not recorded which). These receptors came from a male donor with ankylosing spondylitis. Both conserved end residues are part of each CDR3. A D gene is named only where the DNA matches it firmly. Not every row has a clone size; where given, it reads once, few, many or a size class.

J gene,V gene,clone size,D gene,CDR3 protein,CDR3 DNA
TRBJ2-5,TRBV12-3/TRBV12-4,-,TRBD2,CASSLSPTSGGGTQYF,TGTGCCAGCAGTTTAAGCCCGACTAGCGGGGGTGGGACCCAGTACTTC
TRBJ2-1,TRBV29-1,-,TRBD1,CSVVGQGWEQFF,TGCAGCGTCGTGGGACAGGGCTGGGAGCAGTTCTTC
TRBJ2-2,TRBV5-1,-,-,CASSFAGVDTGELFF,TGCGCCAGCAGCTTCGCAGGGGTGGACACCGGGGAGCTGTTTTTT
TRBJ1-1,TRBV20-1,many,-,CSAHRDMNTEAFF,TGCAGTGCTCACCGGGACATGAACACTGAAGCTTTCTTT
TRBJ2-2,TRBV7-3,-,TRBD2,CVSSFQAGTGELFF,TGTGTCAGCAGCTTTCAAGCGGGAACCGGGGAGCTGTTTTTT
TRBJ2-5,TRBV4-2,few,TRBD2,CASSQTSGEGETQYF,TGTGCCAGCAGCCAAACTAGCGGAGAGGGGGAGACCCAGTACTTC
TRBJ2-1,TRBV20-1,-,-,CSARDPGQGNEQFF,TGCAGTGCTAGAGATCCCGGTCAGGGCAATGAGCAGTTCTTC
TRBJ2-3,TRBV6-2/TRBV6-3,few,TRBD2,CASRLAGGGDTQYF,TGTGCCAGCAGACTAGCGGGGGGGGGAGATACGCAGTATTTT
TRBJ2-3,TRBV27,-,TRBD1,CASSPGQFSTDTQYF,TGTGCCAGCAGTCCGGGACAGTTTAGCACAGATACGCAGTATTTT
TRBJ2-2,TRBV20-1,many,TRBD2,CSATDSGRSAGELFF,TGCAGTGCTACTGATAGCGGGAGGTCGGCCGGGGAGCTGTTTTTT